This T cell receptor beta chain was recovered during a study of blood T cell repertoires in COVID-19. The wider study: The United States, Italy and Spain supplied acute and convalescent COVID-19 samples. The cDNA or gDNA used as material had been derived from T cells, B-cell-depleted T cells, or PBMCs.

The germline V gene has CDR1 MRHNA and CDR2 SNTAGT. The CDR3 extends over 12 amino acids. Original methodology: Researchers report that nucleated cell counts were estimated from reference gene primer amplification. Libraries were prepared by immunoSEQ multiplex PCR; TCRdb keeps only in-frame clonotypes and omits some of them. The V and J calls and clone size come from that table; D and trimming were worked out from the DNA. The profile shows about 180,000 clones, roughly four fifths of them singletons. Seattle's cohort entered during active infection and was followed longitudinally. This TCR was sampled from a woman aged 70-85 years with COVID-19, enrolled during active disease. The genes are TRBV6-4 and TRBJ1-2, with a possible D match to TRBD1 (5 bases). Sequencing was performed on peripheral blood. The CDR3 nucleotides read TGTGTTAGGCCACAGGCTAACTATGGCTACACCTTC. It specifies CVRPQANYGYTF.